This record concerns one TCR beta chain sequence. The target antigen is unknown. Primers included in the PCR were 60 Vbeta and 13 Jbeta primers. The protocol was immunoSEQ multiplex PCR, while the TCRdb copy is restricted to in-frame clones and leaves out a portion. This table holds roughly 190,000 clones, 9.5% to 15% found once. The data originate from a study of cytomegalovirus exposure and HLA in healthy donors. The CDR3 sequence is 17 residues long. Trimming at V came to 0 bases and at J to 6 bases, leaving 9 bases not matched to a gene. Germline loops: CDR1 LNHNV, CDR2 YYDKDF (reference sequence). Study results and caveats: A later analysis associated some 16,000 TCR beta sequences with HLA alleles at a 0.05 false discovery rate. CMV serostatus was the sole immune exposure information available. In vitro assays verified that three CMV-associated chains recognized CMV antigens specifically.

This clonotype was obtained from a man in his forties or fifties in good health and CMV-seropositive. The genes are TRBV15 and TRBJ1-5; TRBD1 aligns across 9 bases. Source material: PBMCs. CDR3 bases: TGTGCCACCAGCAGAGATATTGCGACAGGGGGATCTCAGCCCCAGCATTTT. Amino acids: CATSRDIATGGSQPQHF.